This is a list of T cell receptor beta chains from one sample in a study of early T cells in non-severe SARS-CoV-2 infection. A single record per CDR3 protein comes from TCRdb applying MiXCR to the 5' RACE reads. This sample has 55,000 to 65,000 distinct CDR3 sequences, with approximately 10% found just once. Sequenced: whole blood. These receptor sequences come from an adult who was a healthcare worker with PCR-confirmed SARS-CoV-2 infection or an uninfected control (not recorded which). Both conserved end residues are trimmed from each CDR3.

cdr3_aa j_call v_call
ASGDGNQPQH TRBJ1-5 TRBV10-1
SVPSRGSTDTQY TRBJ2-3 TRBV29-1
ATSRGQDRSPLH TRBJ1-6 TRBV15
ASSPGTGDMNTEAF TRBJ1-1 TRBV5-6
ASSEYQVLSYEQY TRBJ2-7 TRBV6-1
ASRPGGSSYNSPLH TRBJ1-6 TRBV12-3/TRBV12-4
ASSRSDGNEKLF TRBJ1-4 TRBV5-1
ASSRDPHNEQF TRBJ2-1 TRBV7-9
ATYSDTQY TRBJ2-3 TRBV2
ASSTAGGLDYGYT TRBJ1-2 TRBV9
ASSFPGTGYEKLF TRBJ1-4 TRBV2
ASSSLGGRYEQY TRBJ2-7 TRBV5-1
ASSRGDTQY TRBJ2-3 TRBV12-3/TRBV12-4
ASSPTGVANYGYT TRBJ1-2 TRBV7-2
ASSVAGWETQY TRBJ2-5 TRBV9
ASSPFSGTGLYEQY TRBJ2-7 TRBV2
ATEKAGTATNTGELF TRBJ2-2 TRBV10-3
ASSSPDMPSYEQY TRBJ2-7 TRBV7-9
ASSSFDGQEG TRBJ2-4 TRBV5-5
SVEFAGGNEQF TRBJ2-1 TRBV29-1
SAQTTAGFSAQY TRBJ2-3 TRBV20-1
ASSLGDPSGVHPYEQY TRBJ2-7 TRBV7-6
ASSQTAGLAVEQF TRBJ2-1 TRBV19
ASRDGNSEAF TRBJ1-1 TRBV6-1
ASSMLKGGSRQF TRBJ2-1 TRBV7-2
ASSSHIAGGTGELF TRBJ2-2 TRBV7-3
ASSLGTSRSYNEQF TRBJ2-1 TRBV5-1
ASSSDRATGGSEAF TRBJ1-1 TRBV13
ASSSASIEAF TRBJ1-1 TRBV7-9
ASSDRWISTDTQY TRBJ2-3 TRBV2
ASSLAWDSRELF TRBJ2-2 TRBV5-5
ASNRQGPYTEAF TRBJ1-1 TRBV2
ASSLSGGSTLSPDTQY TRBJ2-3 TRBV9